Shown below are 19 T cell receptor beta chains from a single sample sequenced in a study of brain T cells in children with intractable seizures. Data came from immunoSEQ multiplex PCR; TCRdb stores just in-frame clones and leaves some out. This sample has about 110,000 clones; approximately 94% occur once, and the top ten carry 3.8%. The sample was peripheral blood, taken at surgery. Receptors originate from a boy younger than two with hemimegalencephaly and intractable seizures.

V usage is TRBV19 and J usage is TRBJ2-7; 10 bases line up with TRBD2. The V gene end was trimmed by 6 bases and the J gene end by 6 bases; junction bases not matched to a gene: 8. The CDR3 is 14 residues long. CDR1 is LNHDA and CDR2 is SQIVND in the germline V gene (reference sequence). The CDR3 nucleotides read TGTGCCAGTAGCCGGACTAGCGGCCTTTCCGAGCAGTACTTC. Translation gives CASSRTSGLSEQYF.

The chain is built from TRBV28 and TRBJ2-7; D is undetermined. CDR1 is MDHEN, CDR2 SYDVKM, per germline. Trimming took 6 bases from V and 0 from J, leaving 18 bases between them. The CDR3 is 16 residues long. CDR3 nucleotides: TGTGCCAGCAGCCGACCCCCCATAGCCTTCTCCTACGAGCAGTACTTC. Its translation: CASSRPPIAFSYEQYF.

The rearrangement uses TRBV11-3 and TRBJ2-5; the D gene is possibly TRBD2 (5 bases). CDR1 and CDR2 (germline): SGHNT, YENEEA. There are 14 residues in the CDR3. Trimming removed 1 base at V and 9 bases at J, with 15 bases between. Here the CDR3 reads CASSLVFGGGPQYF. The CDR3, as DNA: TGTGCCAGCAGCTTAGTTTTTGGCGGCGGGCCCCAGTACTTC.

V usage is TRBV4-3 and J usage is TRBJ2-5; TRBD1 or TRBD2 may be the D gene (6 bases each). The V end lost 1 base, the J end lost 4 bases, and 16 bases lay between the germline ends. Per the germline V gene, CDR1 is LGHNA and CDR2 is YSLEER. CDR3 length equals 16 residues. CDR3 in DNA: TGCGCCAGCAGCCAAGGCCAGGAGGGGGAAGGAGAGACCCAGTACTTC. Translation gives CASSQGQEGEGETQYF.

The chain is built from TRBV5-1 and TRBJ1-4; no clear D. The CDR3 length is 15 residues. Trimming took off 0 bases at V and 5 bases at J, with 11 bases between the two ends. CDR1 and CDR2 (germline): SGHRS, YFSETQ. Here the CDR3 reads CASSLGALGNEKLFF. CDR3 coding DNA: TGCGCCAGCAGCTTGGGGGCCCTGGGCAATGAAAAACTGTTTTTT.

The chain has TRBV18 and TRBJ2-1, with TRBD2 matching over 11 bases. The germline gives CDR1 KGHSH, CDR2 LQKENI. The CDR3 length is 16 residues. The ends lost 5 bases at V and 7 bases at J; junction bases unmatched: 10. The CDR3: CASSAPLAGVWNEQFF. The CDR3 coding sequence is TGTGCCAGCTCAGCCCCACTAGCGGGAGTGTGGAATGAGCAGTTCTTC.

This rearrangement joins TRBV14 to TRBJ1-2; D unresolved. Trimming pared 4 bases from V and 4 bases from J, leaving 10 bases between. CDR1 is SGHDN and CDR2 is FVKESK in the germline V gene. This CDR3 contains 13 residues. This CDR3 reads CASSRSESYGYTF. In DNA form, the CDR3 reads TGTGCCAGCAGCCGGTCCGAGTCCTATGGCTACACCTTC.

V gene TRBV28 combines with J gene TRBJ1-2; D is unclear. V lost 3 bases and J 0 bases, leaving 8 bases between the germline ends. The germline CDR1 and CDR2 sequences are MDHEN and SYDVKM. The CDR3 sequence is 14 residues long. The CDR3 DNA reads as TGTGCCAGCAGTTTCGTGACTCCTAACTATGGCTACACCTTC. Amino acids: CASSFVTPNYGYTF.

This clone was detected only once. The V call is TRBV19, the J call TRBJ2-6, with 8 nucleotides matching TRBD1. Germline V lookup: CDR1 LNHDA, CDR2 SQIVND (reference sequence). The CDR3 is 17 amino acids. Trimming took 6 bases from V and 0 from J; bases not matched to a gene: 7. The CDR3 here is CASRLTGVGSGANVLTF. CDR3 DNA: TGTGCCAGTAGGCTGACAGGGGTCGGCTCTGGGGCCAACGTCCTGACTTTC.

The chain links TRBV2 to TRBJ2-2; 15 nucleotides line up with TRBD2. CDR1 and CDR2 from the germline V gene are SNHLY and FYNNEI. After removal of 7 bases from V and 6 bases from J, the junction contained 3 bases not matched to a gene. CDR3 length equals 15 residues. CDR3 loop: CASTGLAGGPGELFF. As DNA, the CDR3 is TGTGCCAGCACTGGACTAGCGGGAGGGCCCGGGGAGCTGTTTTTT. The complete variable domain, with remaining parts taken from reference TRBV2 and TRBJ2-2, reads EPEVTQTPSHQVTQMGQEVILRCVPISNHLYFYWYRQILGQKVEFLVSFYNNEISEKSEIFDDQFSVERPDGSNFTLKIRSTKLEDSAMYFCASTGLAGGPGELFFGEGSRLTVL.

This chain links TRBV18 with TRBJ2-7; the match to TRBD2 covers 7 bases. The CDR3 is 13 amino acids. The germline V gene encodes CDR1 KGHSH and CDR2 LQKENI. V trimming: 3 bases; J trimming: 5 bases; junction bases outside the gene matches: 4. This chain's CDR3 is CASSPGLVNEQYF. The DNA of the CDR3 is TGTGCCAGCTCACCCGGACTAGTTAACGAGCAGTACTTC. The full variable domain, its missing parts supplied by reference TRBV18 and TRBJ2-7, is NAGVMQNPRHLVRRRGQEARLRCSPMKGHSHVYWYRQLPEEGLKFMVYLQKENIIDESGMPKERFSAEFPKEGPSILRIQQVVRGDSAAYFCASSPGLVNEQYFGPGTRLTVT.

The sample holds one count of this clone. The chain recombines TRBV3-1 (or the pseudogene TRBV3-2) with TRBJ2-7; 13 nucleotides line up with TRBD2. CDR1 and CDR2 (germline): LGHDT, YNNKEL (reference sequence). The CDR3 loop spans 20 amino acids. J was trimmed by 3 bases and V by 0 bases; bases with no gene match: 14. CDR3 sequence (DNA): TGTGCCAGCAGCCAAGATAGGACTAGCGGGAGTAGTTGGGGTATCTACGAGCAGTACTTC. This encodes CASSQDRTSGSSWGIYEQYF.

This rearrangement joins TRBV18 to TRBJ1-1, with D unresolved. The germline CDR1 and CDR2 sequences are KGHSH and LQKENI. The CDR3 extends over 11 amino acids. With 3 bases removed from V and 7 bases from J, the gap between germline ends came to 6 bases. Here the CDR3 DNA reads TGTGCCAGCTCACCGGCGGATGAAGCTTTCTTT. Translation: CASSPADEAFF.

This sequence joins TRBV27 and TRBJ1-5; D not resolved. The germline V and J ends were trimmed by 5 bases and 2 bases, with 13 bases remaining between them. Germline V gene data show CDR1 as MNHEY and CDR2 as SMNVEV (reference sequence). This CDR3 has 15 residues. CDR3 region: CASSVDLEGNQPQHF. The CDR3, as DNA: TGTGCCAGCAGTGTGGACCTCGAGGGCAATCAGCCCCAGCATTTT.

This sequence joins TRBV11-3 and TRBJ2-7, with D uncertain. The CDR3 loop spans 12 amino acids. Trimming shortened V by 4 bases and J by 0 bases, and 4 bases separated the two germline ends. Germline V gene data show CDR1 as SGHNT and CDR2 as YENEEA. CDR3 DNA: TGTGCCAGCAGCTCGGACTCCTACGAGCAGTACTTC. The encoded protein is CASSSDSYEQYF.

The J gene is TRBJ1-1, the V gene TRBV2, with D perhaps matching TRBD1 (5 bases). This CDR3 is 14 amino acids long. V was shortened by 6 bases and J by 5 bases, with 16 bases between the two germline ends. Germline CDR1 is SNHLY and CDR2 is FYNNEI. This CDR3 reads CASSVGGVGTEAFF. CDR3 nucleotides: TGTGCCAGCAGCGTTGGGGGTGTGGGGACTGAAGCTTTCTTT. The full variable domain, rest sourced from reference TRBV2 and TRBJ1-1, is EPEVTQTPSHQVTQMGQEVILRCVPISNHLYFYWYRQILGQKVEFLVSFYNNEISEKSEIFDDQFSVERPDGSNFTLKIRSTKLEDSAMYFCASSVGGVGTEAFFGQGTRLTVV.

V gene TRBV29-1 combines with J gene TRBJ2-3, with 9 bases that match TRBD1. The CDR3 extends over 12 amino acids. Germline CDR1 SQVTM, CDR2 ANQGSEA. J lost 4 bases, V lost 6 bases, and 2 bases had no gene match. Written as DNA, the CDR3 is TGCAGCGTGGGGACAGGGTCAGATACGCAGTATTTT. Encoded protein: CSVGTGSDTQYF.

This clone was counted once. CDR3 nucleotides: TGTGCCAGCATAGGAGACATCAATCAGCCCCAGCATTTT. This translates into CASIGDINQPQHF. This chain connects TRBV2 to TRBJ1-5; D remains unclear. The V gene lost 7 bases and the J gene lost 3 bases, with 10 bases spanning the gap. Germline values: CDR1 SNHLY, CDR2 FYNNEI. This CDR3 is built from 13 residues.

This chain connects TRBV4-1 to TRBJ2-3, with D perhaps being TRBD1 or TRBD2 (5 bases each). The CDR3 consists of 17 residues. Germline-derived CDR1 and CDR2 are MGHRA and YSYEKL. The V end was cut by 3 bases, the J end by 6 bases, with 22 bases between. CDR3 DNA sequence: TGCGCCAGCAGCCACTTGGCTAGCTCCAACTGGGGGGATACGCAGTATTTT. It translates to CASSHLASSNWGDTQYF.